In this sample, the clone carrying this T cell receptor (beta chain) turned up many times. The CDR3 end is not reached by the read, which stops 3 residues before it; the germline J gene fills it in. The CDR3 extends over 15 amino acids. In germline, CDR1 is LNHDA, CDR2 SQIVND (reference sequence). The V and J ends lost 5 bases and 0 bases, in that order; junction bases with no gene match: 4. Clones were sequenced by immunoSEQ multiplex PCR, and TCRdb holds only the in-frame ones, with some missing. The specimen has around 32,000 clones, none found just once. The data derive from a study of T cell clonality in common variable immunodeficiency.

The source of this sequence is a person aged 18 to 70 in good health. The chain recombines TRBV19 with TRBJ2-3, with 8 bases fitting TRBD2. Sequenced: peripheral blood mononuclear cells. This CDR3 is CASSATSGSTDTQYF. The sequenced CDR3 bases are TGTGCCAGTAGTGCCACTAGCGGAAGCACAGATACG.